The 23 T cell receptor beta chains given below trace back to one sample, sequenced in a study of control samples from healthy donors and cancer patients. Assay used: immunoSEQ multiplex PCR; TCRdb lists only in-frame clones, some missing. The data show some 130,000 clones, with around 90% seen just once and around 2.3% held by the top ten. The sample consisted of blood. The receptors originated from a middle-aged man in good health.

Regarding this clone: Other nucleotide sequences from this sample produce the same CDR3. V is TRBV6-6 and J is TRBJ1-1; the D gene is possibly TRBD1 (6 bases). There are 14 residues in the CDR3. From germline, CDR1 is MNHNY and CDR2 SVGAGI (reference sequence). With 0 bases removed from V and 4 bases from J, the gap between germline ends came to 9 bases. The CDR3 spells CASSYSIRGTEAFF. CDR3 coding DNA: TGTGCCAGCAGTTACTCAATCAGGGGCACTGAAGCTTTCTTT.

The J gene is TRBJ2-2, the V gene TRBV5-1; no definite D call. From germline, CDR1 is SGHRS and CDR2 YFSETQ. CDR3 size: 13 residues. V shed 0 bases and J shed 8 bases, with 8 bases lying between them. Written as DNA, the CDR3 is TGCGCCAGCAGCTTGGGCACCGGTGGGGAGCTGTTTTTT. It translates to CASSLGTGGELFF.

Here the CDR3 DNA reads TGTGCCAGCAGCTTGTCTTCTTTGGGGCTCCGACAAGAGACCCAGTACTTC. The encoded protein is CASSLSSLGLRQETQYF. The chain has TRBV7-8 and TRBJ2-5, with a possible D match to TRBD1 (5 bases). The ends were cut back, 3 bases at V and 2 bases at J, with 19 bases in the middle. Germline lookup yields CDR1 SGHVS and CDR2 FQNEAQ. CDR3 length: 17 residues.

The genes are TRBV4-1 and TRBJ2-2, with 7 positions matching TRBD1. Unmatched junction bases numbered 6, after V lost 2 bases and J lost 6 bases. Germline V lookup: CDR1 MGHRA, CDR2 YSYEKL. The CDR3 has 15 residues. The CDR3 sequence is CASSQLEGAPGELFF. In DNA form, the CDR3 reads TGCGCCAGCAGCCAACTCGAGGGGGCCCCCGGGGAGCTGTTTTTT.

The chain is built from TRBV15 and TRBJ1-6, with D possibly matching TRBD1 (6 bases). This CDR3 is 15 amino acids long. Trimming cost V 6 bases and J 10 bases, with 19 bases left between them. CDR1 and CDR2 from the germline V gene are LNHNV and YYDKDF (reference sequence). CDR3 DNA sequence: TGTGCCACCAGTGGGTCCGGGGGCGCGGAATCACCCCTCCACTTT. This codes for CATSGSGGAESPLHF.

The chain employs TRBV5-1 and TRBJ2-3; D is unresolved. This CDR3 contains 11 residues. CDR1 and CDR2 from the germline V gene are SGHRS and YFSETQ. Trimming shortened V by 1 base and J by 6 bases, and 3 bases separated the two germline ends. CDR3 residues: CASSLYDTQYF. In DNA form, the CDR3 reads TGCGCCAGCAGCTTGTATGATACGCAGTATTTT. Together with reference TRBV5-1 and TRBJ2-3, the CDR3 gives the full variable domain: KAGVTQTPRYLIKTRGQQVTLSCSPISGHRSVSWYQQTPGQGLQFLFEYFSETQRNKGNFPGRFSGRQFSNSRSEMNVSTLELGDSALYLCASSLYDTQYFGPGTRLTVL.

The CDR3 nucleotides read TGTGCCAGCAGCTTAGTAAAGGGGGGATGGACTGAAGCTTTCTTT. This sequence encodes CASSLVKGGWTEAFF. This chain uses TRBV11-2 with TRBJ1-1; a weak D match, TRBD1 (6 bases). Germline assignment: CDR1 SGHAT and CDR2 FQNNGV. CDR3 length equals 15 residues. V lost 1 base to trimming and J lost 5 bases, with 14 bases between them.

This rearrangement joins TRBV7-2 to TRBJ2-1, with D possibly matching TRBD2 (5 bases). V lost 2 bases to trimming and J lost 7 bases, with 15 bases between them. The CDR3 totals 15 residues. CDR1 is SGHTA and CDR2 is FQGNSA in the germline V gene. This CDR3 is CASSLIPSGRNEQFF. CDR3 nucleotides: TGTGCCAGCAGCTTAATTCCCAGCGGCCGGAATGAGCAGTTCTTC.

The chain uses TRBV19 and TRBJ1-4, with a tentative D call TRBD1 (5 bases). The germline CDR1 and CDR2 sequences are LNHDA and SQIVND (reference sequence). CDR3 length equals 14 residues. V shed 7 bases and J shed 5 bases, with 14 bases lying between them. The CDR3 nucleotides are TGTGCCAGTAACGTCGGGACGGAGAATGAAAAACTGTTTTTT. Translated, it gives CASNVGTENEKLFF.

This chain connects TRBV6-5 to TRBJ1-2; no firm D call. Germline assignment: CDR1 MNHEY and CDR2 SVGAGI. The length of the CDR3 is 13 residues. V lost 0 bases and J lost 8, with 10 bases in between. CDR3: CASSYSSRDGYTF. The CDR3 nucleotides read TGTGCCAGCAGTTACTCTTCACGCGACGGCTACACCTTC.

This clone was recorded only once. The V call is TRBV21-1, the J call TRBJ1-1. TRBV21-1 is flagged as a pseudogene. The CDR3 totals 16 residues. CDR3 nucleotide sequence: TGTGCCAGCATCCTATACGGGGGCCCTTTGAACACTGAAGCTTTCTTT. The encoded protein is CASILYGGPLNTEAFF.

Comment on this clone: A read error may account for a junction end that differs from germline. The chain carries TRBV7-7 and TRBJ2-5; 11 bases match TRBD2. The CDR3 length is 16 residues. CDR1 is SSHAT and CDR2 is FNYEAQ in the germline V gene (reference sequence). CDR3 protein: CASSQIAGGLVETQYF. The CDR3, as DNA: TGTGCTAGCAGCCAGATAGCGGGGGGGCTTGTGGAGACCCAGTACTTC.

The chain recombines TRBV9 with TRBJ2-1; 13 bases map to TRBD2. The CDR3 has 15 amino acids. V was pared by 4 bases and J by 10 bases, with 8 bases of the junction left unmatched. Germline V lookup: CDR1 SGDLS, CDR2 YYNGEE. CDR3 in amino acids: CASSPRLAGGGEQFF. CDR3 DNA sequence: TGTGCCAGCAGCCCCAGACTAGCGGGGGGTGGGGAGCAGTTCTTC.

The J gene is TRBJ2-3, the V gene TRBV7-3; 7 bases agree with TRBD2. The CDR3 contains 15 residues. CDR1 and CDR2 from the germline V gene are SGHTA and FQGTGA. V trimming: 3 bases; J trimming: 0 bases; junction bases outside the gene matches: 3. CDR3 loop: CASSFGAGSTDTQYF. CDR3 in DNA: TGTGCCAGCAGCTTTGGAGCGGGAAGCACAGATACGCAGTATTTT.

This clone was seen only once. The V gene is TRBV7-2, the J gene TRBJ1-4; 9 positions agree with TRBD1. Germline values: CDR1 SGHTA, CDR2 FQGNSA. The J segment lost 6 bases and the V segment lost 5 bases, leaving 7 bases of the junction unmatched. The CDR3 runs to 15 residues. CDR3 bases: TGTGCCAGCAGCCCCGGGACAGGGCCTTATGAAAAACTGTTTTTT. Translating gives CASSPGTGPYEKLFF. Combining the CDR3 with reference TRBV7-2 and TRBJ1-4 gives the whole variable domain GAGVSQSPSNKVTEKGKDVELRCDPISGHTALYWYRQSLGQGLEFLIYFQGNSAPDKSGLPSDRFSAERTGGSVSTLTIQRTQQEDSAVYLCASSPGTGPYEKLFFGSGTQLSVL.

This clone is a singleton in its sample. The genes are TRBV13 and TRBJ1-4; 10 positions agree with TRBD1. Germline CDR1 is PRHDT and CDR2 is FYEKMQ (reference sequence). V was pared by 0 bases and J by 7 bases, with 2 bases of the junction left unmatched. This CDR3 is built from 15 residues. The CDR3 nucleotides read TGTGCCAGCAGCTTAGGGACAGGGGGCGGTGAAAAACTGTTTTTT. Translation: CASSLGTGGGEKLFF.

This chain joins TRBV19 and TRBJ1-2; 7 bases align to TRBD1. There are 11 residues in the CDR3. The V and J ends lost 10 bases and 8 bases, in that order; junction bases with no gene match: 7. Germline CDR1 LNHDA, CDR2 SQIVND (reference sequence). CDR3: CATDRDGGYTF. Written as DNA, the CDR3 is TGTGCCACCGACAGGGACGGGGGCTACACCTTC.

The CDR3 coding sequence is TGTGCCACCAGTGAACCGGGACAGGGGGTTATAAAGCAGTACTTC. Its translation is CATSEPGQGVIKQYF. This chain links TRBV24-1 with TRBJ2-7; 11 bases match TRBD1. Trimming at V came to 4 bases and at J to 8 bases, leaving 9 bases not matched to a gene. The CDR3 loop spans 15 amino acids. Germline CDR1 is KGHDR and CDR2 is SFDVKD.

The chain combines TRBV7-2 with TRBJ1-2; D remains unclear. The CDR3 consists of 12 residues. CDR1 SGHTA and CDR2 FQGNSA come from the germline V gene. Trimming left V 0 bases short and J 8 bases short, with 7 bases between. CDR3 sequence: CASSLATRGYTF. DNA for the CDR3: TGTGCCAGCAGCTTAGCCACCCGGGGCTACACCTTC.

The chain combines TRBV28 with TRBJ1-2, with no clear D. V was pared by 2 bases and J by 8 bases, with 15 bases between. CDR3 length: 14 residues. In germline, CDR1 is MDHEN, CDR2 SYDVKM. The CDR3 DNA reads TGTGCCAGCAGTTTAAACCCAGCGAGGTACGGCTACACCTTC. As protein: CASSLNPARYGYTF.

J is TRBJ2-2 and V is TRBV9, with TRBD2 identical over 10 bases. In germline, CDR1 is SGDLS, CDR2 YYNGEE. The CDR3 totals 19 residues. With 3 bases clipped from V and 0 bases from J, the junction kept 11 bases outside the gene matches. In nucleotides, the CDR3 is TGTGCCAGCAGCGAAGTAGGGTCTAGCGGGGGCGCGAACACCGGGGAGCTGTTTTTT. Amino acid sequence: CASSEVGSSGGANTGELFF.

The chain joins TRBV19 to TRBJ1-2; TRBD1 matches 10 bases. CDR1 and CDR2 (germline): LNHDA, SQIVND (reference sequence). The CDR3 has 14 residues. V dropped 8 bases and J dropped 2; count of bases not matched to a gene: 5. CDR3 protein: CASSGTGENYGYTF. CDR3 in DNA: TGTGCCAGTTCAGGGACAGGGGAAAACTATGGCTACACCTTC.

The rearrangement uses TRBV12-3 or TRBV12-4 and TRBJ2-2; TRBD1 aligns across 9 bases. After removal of 5 bases from V and 6 bases from J, the junction contained 1 base not matched to a gene. The CDR3 totals 13 residues. This chain's CDR3 is CASSGTGPGELFF. As DNA, the CDR3 is TGTGCCAGCAGTGGGACAGGGCCCGGGGAGCTGTTTTTT.